This T cell receptor beta chain was profiled in a study of T-cell reconstitution after alpha-beta-depleted transplantation in children. The study's findings and limits: After transplant, high TCRbeta diversity at day 60 in some patients arose from surviving recipient T cells and thymic progenitors. Among T cells one year after transplant, newly produced cells accounted for most counts and diversity. As was reported, about two months after transplant, alpha-beta T cells came from several hundred expanded graft clones.

For TCRbeta, the library was prepared with unique molecular identifiers. MiXCR, applied by TCRdb to the PCR reads, yields one record per CDR3 protein. The sample shows about 590,000 distinct CDR3 sequences, around 13% of them seen only once. Comments on this clonotype: Its specificity is unknown.

V lost 6 bases and J lost 0, with 15 bases in between. CDR3 length equals 15 residues. From germline, CDR1 is MDHEN and CDR2 SYDVKM. This chain joins TRBV28 and TRBJ2-7; no definite D call. This clonotype was sampled from a male patient aged 10-17 years who had a stem cell transplant for acute myeloid leukemia, so the T cells may come from the graft donor. The specimen comprised PBMCs, mostly from graft donor cells, sampled 360 days after TCRalphabeta/CD19-depleted stem cell transplant. The CDR3, as DNA: TGTGCCAGCAGCCCCAGATCTATCCTCTCCTACGAGCAGTACTTC. This gives the protein CASSPRSILSYEQYF.